The rows below give T cell receptor beta chains drawn from one sample of a study of T cell repertoires in cytomegalovirus infection. One entry per CDR3 protein results from TCRdb running MiXCR on the reads. The sample includes hundreds of thousands of distinct CDR3 sequences, under 35% seen only once; the top ten take approximately 20%. The antigens these receptors bind are not known. The specimen was cultured PBMCs, collected from culture after CMV antigen stimulation. Receptor source: a human donor in good health (CMV status not recorded). Some clones in this sample may be carry-over from other donors' samples. The CDR3 runs from the conserved cysteine through the conserved F or W. D genes are given only for firm matches. Not every row has a clone size; where given, it reads once, few, many or a size class.

CDR3 length	clone size	V gene	D gene	J gene	CDR3 protein	CDR3 DNA
11	few	TRBV7-6	NA	TRBJ2-7	CASSHRGEQYF	TGTGCCAGCAGCCATCGGGGCGAGCAGTACTTC
14	NA	TRBV5-1	NA	TRBJ1-6	CASSSMSEDSPLHF	TGCGCCAGCAGCTCGATGAGCGAAGATTCACCCCTCCACTTT
14	NA	TRBV24-1	NA	TRBJ2-2	CATSATDSSGELFF	TGTGCCACCAGTGCCACCGACAGTTCCGGGGAGCTGTTTTTT
16	NA	TRBV2	NA	TRBJ2-2	CASSEALGGDTGELFF	TGTGCCAGCAGTGAAGCGCTCGGGGGTGACACCGGGGAGCTGTTTTTT
15	NA	TRBV7-3	NA	TRBJ2-1	CASSSPTGLGNEQFF	TGTGCCAGCAGCTCGCCCACGGGTCTGGGCAATGAGCAGTTCTTC
14	many	TRBV7-8	NA	TRBJ1-4	CASNSDAANEKLFF	TGTGCCAGCAATTCGGACGCAGCTAATGAAAAACTGTTTTTT
15	few	TRBV24-1	TRBD2	TRBJ2-1	CATSDLGTSRGEQFF	TGTGCCACCAGTGATCTCGGGACTAGTCGCGGTGAGCAGTTCTTC
14	NA	TRBV18	NA	TRBJ2-3	CASSPSPPTDTQYF	TGTGCCAGCTCACCCTCCCCACCGACAGATACGCAGTATTTT
13	NA	TRBV29-1	NA	TRBJ1-6	CSVGDLDNSPLHF	TGCAGCGTTGGAGATCTGGATAATTCACCCCTCCACTTT
17	many	TRBV11-2	NA	TRBJ1-1	CASSFKALGGMNTEAFF	TGTGCCAGCAGCTTCAAAGCCTTAGGCGGGATGAACACTGAAGCTTTCTTT
16	NA	TRBV28	NA	TRBJ1-5	CASSLPGWYRDQPQHF	TGTGCCAGCAGTTTACCCGGCTGGTATAGAGATCAGCCCCAGCATTTT
15	NA	TRBV6-1	TRBD1	TRBJ2-7	CASRSQGAIRNEQYF	TGTGCCAGCAGATCCCAGGGGGCCATTCGTAACGAGCAGTACTTC
15	many	TRBV7-2	TRBD1	TRBJ1-1	CASSFLQGRNTEAFF	TGTGCCAGCAGCTTCCTACAGGGGAGGAACACTGAAGCTTTCTTT
15	NA	TRBV11-2	NA	TRBJ2-5	CASSPRGSTKETQYF	TGTGCCAGCAGCCCCCGGGGGAGTACCAAGGAGACCCAGTACTTC
16	NA	TRBV20-1	TRBD2	TRBJ2-5	CSASQGLAGVGETQYF	TGCAGTGCTAGTCAGGGACTAGCGGGAGTAGGAGAGACCCAGTACTTC
14	few	TRBV14	TRBD2	TRBJ2-3	CASSLSGSPDTQYF	TGTGCCAGCAGCCTCAGCGGGAGCCCAGATACGCAGTATTTT
13	NA	TRBV7-8	NA	TRBJ1-3	CASRRGGGNTIYF	TGTGCCAGCCGAAGGGGTGGTGGAAACACCATATATTTT
10	NA	TRBV6-6	NA	TRBJ1-3	CASSGSTIYF	TGTGCCAGCAGTGGGAGCACCATATATTTT
13	NA	TRBV27	NA	TRBJ2-7	CASSFRTAYEQYF	TGTGCCAGCAGTTTCCGGACAGCCTACGAGCAGTACTTC
16	few	TRBV29-1	TRBD2	TRBJ2-5	CSVGGFSSGVQETQYF	TGCAGCGTGGGGGGGTTTTCTAGCGGGGTACAAGAGACCCAGTACTTC
15	few	TRBV15	TRBD1	TRBJ1-4	CATSREGQWDEKLFF	TGTGCCACCAGCAGAGAGGGACAGTGGGATGAAAAACTGTTTTTT
17	NA	TRBV6-1	TRBD2	TRBJ2-3	CASSNGGEGGSTDTQYF	TGTGCCAGCAGTAACGGAGGGGAGGGAGGGAGCACAGATACGCAGTATTTT
14	NA	TRBV11-2	NA	TRBJ1-1	CASSLGLRRAEAFF	TGTGCCAGCAGCTTGGGGTTGAGGAGAGCTGAAGCTTTCTTT
15	NA	TRBV2	TRBD1	TRBJ1-5	CASTRQGPYNQPQHF	TGTGCCAGCACCCGACAGGGGCCCTACAATCAGCCCCAGCATTTT
15	few	TRBV2	TRBD1	TRBJ1-5	CASSPPGQGGQPQHF	TGTGCCAGCAGCCCTCCGGGACAGGGGGGTCAGCCCCAGCATTTT
14	few	TRBV12-3/TRBV12-4	TRBD2	TRBJ2-2	CASTRLAETGELFF	TGTGCCAGCACCCGACTAGCGGAAACCGGGGAGCTGTTTTTT
16	NA	TRBV7-2	TRBD2	TRBJ2-1	CASSPGSGRANNEQFF	TGTGCCAGCAGCCCGGGGAGCGGGAGGGCGAACAATGAGCAGTTCTTC
17	few	TRBV11-1	TRBD2	TRBJ2-2	CASSHEGGGRNTGELFF	TGTGCCAGCAGCCATGAAGGTGGCGGGAGGAACACCGGGGAGCTGTTTTTT
16	few	TRBV7-2	TRBD1	TRBJ1-5	CASSLVPTGNNQPQHF	TGTGCCAGCAGCTTAGTTCCGACAGGGAACAATCAGCCCCAGCATTTT
11	NA	TRBV10-3	NA	TRBJ2-7	CAIRGDYEQYF	TGTGCCATCAGGGGGGACTACGAGCAGTACTTC